One sample yielded the 27 T cell receptor beta chains listed below, sequenced in a study of T cell responses to AZD1222 COVID-19 vaccine (dated by TCRdb to the early 2020s). Receptors were amplified or captured by the immunoSEQ multiplex PCR assay. TCRdb carries this immuneACCESS record with in-frame sequences only. Its versions omit some clonotypes, under half of them owing to an unresolved V gene in the studies checked, with the rest unexplained. This sample is represented by tens of thousands of clones; 60% to 85% of them were singletons. Over 3% of the sample is taken by the ten largest. In light of the paper, this sample's time point label describes: about 28 days (+/-7) after the second vaccine dose. The sample was peripheral blood, taken 28 days after the second AZD1222 dose. The receptors derive from an adult who received the AZD1222 COVID-19 vaccine.

The rearrangement uses TRBV7-9 and TRBJ1-1, with TRBD1 as a possible D gene (6 bases). CDR3 length: 12 residues. V lost 6 bases and J lost 2, with 7 bases in between. Germline V gene data show CDR1 as SEHNR and CDR2 as FQNEAQ (reference sequence). For the CDR3, the DNA is TGTGCCAGCAGACAGGGTAACACTGAAGCTTTCTTT. Translation gives CASRQGNTEAFF.

The CDR3 bases are TGTGCCAGCAGCGGAGCGGGAAAACAGTTCGAGCCCTACTACACCTTC. This sequence encodes CASSGAGKQFEPYYTF. This chain joins TRBV5-6 and TRBJ1-2, with D unclear. Trimming left V 4 bases short and J 10 bases short, with 26 bases between. Per the germline V gene, CDR1 is SGHDT and CDR2 is YYEEEE. This CDR3 is 16 amino acids long.

This chain connects TRBV7-6 to TRBJ1-4; no firm D call. Germline values: CDR1 SGHVS, CDR2 FNYEAQ. Between the trimmed V and J ends, which lost 8 bases and 8 bases, there was a span of 15 bases. The CDR3 sequence is 13 residues long. CDR3 protein: CASAPLGGEKLFF. DNA for the CDR3: TGTGCCAGCGCCCCCTTGGGAGGCGAAAAACTGTTTTTT.

The rearrangement joins TRBV5-1 to TRBJ1-5, with D maybe TRBD1 (5 bases). Germline V gives CDR1 SGHRS, CDR2 YFSETQ. V dropped 4 bases and J dropped 2 bases, with 16 bases sitting between them. This CDR3 has 16 amino acids. In DNA, the CDR3 is TGCGCCAGCAGCGGGACCGGGGGGAAGGGCAATCAGCCCCAGCATTTT. Protein: CASSGTGGKGNQPQHF.

V is TRBV28 and J is TRBJ1-2; the D gene is possibly TRBD1 (6 bases). With 5 bases removed from V and 7 bases from J, the gap between germline ends came to 23 bases. The CDR3 is 16 residues long. Per germline, CDR1 MDHEN and CDR2 SYDVKM. In nucleotides, the CDR3 is TGTGCCAGCAGTCTCGCCGGGGCAGGGGCTGAGGGTGGCTACACCTTC. Its protein product is CASSLAGAGAEGGYTF.

The chain joins TRBV19 to TRBJ2-3; D ambiguous. In germline, CDR1 is LNHDA, CDR2 SQIVND (reference sequence). There are 15 residues in the CDR3. V was shortened by 1 base and J by 6 bases, with 14 bases between the two germline ends. The CDR3 DNA sequence: TGTGCCAGTAGTATAGTCTTTGGGTCCGGGGATACGCAGTATTTT. Its protein product is CASSIVFGSGDTQYF.

This clone appeared once. The chain employs TRBV6-6 and TRBJ1-1; no clear D gene. CDR3 length: 14 amino acids. The germline gives CDR1 MNHNY, CDR2 SVGAGI (reference sequence). The ends were cut back, 5 bases at V and 0 bases at J, with 10 bases in the middle. CDR3 loop: CASSPPRVNTEAFF. DNA of the CDR3: TGTGCCAGCAGTCCTCCGAGGGTGAACACTGAAGCTTTCTTT.

The chain combines TRBV6-1 with TRBJ2-3; D unclear. CDR1 and CDR2 from the germline V gene are MNHNS and SASEGT. This CDR3 spans 14 amino acids. V shed 2 bases and J shed 0 bases, with 6 bases lying between them. The DNA of the CDR3 is TGTGCCAGCAGTGAATTGCTGAGCACAGATACGCAGTATTTT. Amino acids: CASSELLSTDTQYF.

Within the sample, this clone is medium-sized. This sample includes further DNA sequences coding for the same CDR3. The chain has TRBV5-6 and TRBJ2-7; possibly TRBD1 for D (5 bases). Trimming removed 0 bases at V and 0 bases at J, with 7 bases between. Germline V gene lookup returns CDR1 SGHDT and CDR2 YYEEEE. The CDR3 runs 14 residues. CDR3 sequence: CASSLGDSSYEQYF. CDR3 sequence (DNA): TGTGCCAGCAGCTTGGGCGACAGCTCCTACGAGCAGTACTTC.

V usage is TRBV19 and J usage is TRBJ2-5, with D possibly matching TRBD2 (5 bases). This CDR3 is built from 13 residues. Germline CDR1 reads LNHDA; CDR2 reads SQIVND (reference sequence). V lost 5 bases and J 4 bases, leaving 11 bases between the germline ends. CDR3 nucleotide sequence: TGTGCCAGTAGTGGAGGTATTGGAGAGACCCAGTACTTC. It is translated as CASSGGIGETQYF.

The V and J genes are TRBV13 and TRBJ1-4; 9 nucleotides align to TRBD1. Germline CDR1 PRHDT, CDR2 FYEKMQ (reference sequence). There are 14 residues in the CDR3. The V and J ends lost 4 bases and 9 bases, in that order; junction bases with no gene match: 6. The CDR3 spells CASSSGTGSKKLFF. The CDR3 region has the DNA TGTGCCAGCAGCTCCGGGACAGGGTCCAAAAAACTGTTTTTT.

This chain joins TRBV9 and TRBJ2-2, with D maybe TRBD1 (6 bases). Trimming took 6 bases from V and 4 from J, leaving 19 bases between them. This CDR3 has 16 residues. The V gene's germline CDR1 is SGDLS and CDR2 YYNGEE. Written as DNA, the CDR3 is TGTGCCAGCACCAAGGGACACCCCCAGTCCACCGGGGAGCTGTTTTTT. Residues: CASTKGHPQSTGELFF.

This chain joins TRBV5-4 and TRBJ2-2; 8 bases align to TRBD2. V trimming: 5 bases; J trimming: 6 bases; junction bases outside the gene matches: 9. From germline, CDR1 is SGHNT and CDR2 YYREEE (reference sequence). CDR3 length equals 15 residues. The CDR3 reads CASRLGLAESGELFF. In DNA form, the CDR3 reads TGTGCCAGCAGACTAGGACTAGCTGAATCCGGGGAGCTGTTTTTT. The full variable domain, in which reference TRBV5-4 and TRBJ2-2 provide the parts outside the CDR3, is ETGVTQSPTHLIKTRGQQVTLRCSSQSGHNTVSWYQQALGQGPQFIFQYYREEENGRGNFPPRFSGLQFPNYSSELNVNALELDDSALYLCASRLGLAESGELFFGEGSRLTVL.

This sequence joins TRBV7-9 and TRBJ2-2; TRBD1 might be the D (5 bases). Trimming took off 4 bases at V and 6 bases at J, with 18 bases between the two ends. The CDR3 has 16 residues. Per germline, CDR1 SEHNR and CDR2 FQNEAQ (reference sequence). The CDR3: CASSSSRAEGPGELFF. The CDR3 nucleotides read TGTGCCAGCAGCTCCTCCAGGGCGGAAGGGCCCGGGGAGCTGTTTTTT. The entire variable domain, with the rest obtained from reference TRBV7-9 and TRBJ2-2, is as follows: DTGVSQNPRHKITKRGQNVTFRCDPISEHNRLYWYRQTLGQGPEFLTYFQNEAQLEKSRLLSDRFSAERPKGSFSTLEIQRTEQGDSAMYLCASSSSRAEGPGELFFGEGSRLTVL.

The chain uses TRBV7-2 and TRBJ2-5; possibly TRBD1 for D (5 bases). The germline CDR1 and CDR2 sequences are SGHTA and FQGNSA. The CDR3 length is 14 residues. V lost 5 bases to trimming and J lost 5 bases, with 15 bases between them. CDR3 DNA: TGTGCCAGCAGCCCCGTAGGGGTGGGGGAGACCCAGTACTTC. Protein product: CASSPVGVGETQYF.

The chain couples TRBV7-8 to TRBJ2-1; TRBD2 aligns across 9 bases. The germline V gene encodes CDR1 SGHVS and CDR2 FQNEAQ. The J segment lost 0 bases and the V segment lost 2 bases, leaving 11 bases of the junction unmatched. The CDR3 sequence is 19 residues long. For the CDR3, the DNA is TGTGCCAGCAGCTTAAGGGGGGTAGCGGGGGTGAGCTCCTACAATGAGCAGTTCTTC. This translates into CASSLRGVAGVSSYNEQFF.

This chain links TRBV6-5 with TRBJ1-3, with D possibly matching TRBD1 (5 bases). Trimming shortened V by 0 bases and J by 7 bases, and 10 bases separated the two germline ends. The CDR3 has 14 residues. The germline V gene has CDR1 MNHEY and CDR2 SVGAGI. This CDR3 is CASSYSGGGNTIYF. CDR3 nucleotide sequence: TGTGCCAGCAGTTACTCGGGCGGGGGGAACACCATATATTTT.

This rearrangement joins TRBV7-2 to TRBJ2-1; D not resolved. Trimming left V 5 bases short and J 5 bases short, with 16 bases between. The CDR3 contains 15 residues. Germline values: CDR1 SGHTA, CDR2 FQGNSA. The CDR3 nucleotides are TGTGCCAGCAGCCCTTTCGGCGCAGCAGACAATGAGCAGTTCTTC. It encodes CASSPFGAADNEQFF.

V gene TRBV3-1 (or the pseudogene TRBV3-2) combines with J gene TRBJ1-2, with TRBD1 matching 11 bases. CDR1 is LGHDT and CDR2 is YNNKEL in the germline V gene (reference sequence). The CDR3 is 15 amino acids. V was pared by 5 bases and J by 7 bases, with 9 bases of the junction left unmatched. The CDR3 here is CASSYTPGQGGGYTF. CDR3 in DNA: TGTGCCAGCAGCTACACTCCGGGACAGGGGGGTGGCTACACCTTC.

In nucleotides, the CDR3 is TGTGCCAGCAGCTTGGTAGGTTATTCAGATACGCAGTATTTT. Its protein product is CASSLVGYSDTQYF. The chain is built from TRBV5-6 and TRBJ2-3; no clear D. V was trimmed by 0 bases and J by 4 bases, leaving 9 bases between them. This CDR3 comprises 14 residues. CDR1 and CDR2 from the germline V gene are SGHDT and YYEEEE.

The chain recombines TRBV5-6 with TRBJ2-5; D possibly corresponds to TRBD1 (6 bases). V gave up 3 bases and J gave up 5 bases, with 14 bases separating them. The CDR3 length is 14 residues. Germline-derived CDR1 and CDR2 are SGHDT and YYEEEE. This CDR3 is CASSWGRGSETQYF. The DNA for the CDR3 is TGTGCCAGCAGCTGGGGCAGGGGATCCGAGACCCAGTACTTC.

The chain recombines TRBV24-1 with TRBJ2-3, with D unresolved. Germline CDR1 KGHDR, CDR2 SFDVKD. CDR3 length: 14 residues. The germline V and J ends were trimmed by 5 bases and 2 bases, with 10 bases remaining between them. CDR3 DNA sequence: TGTGCCACCAGTGCCGCGATATCCACAGATACGCAGTATTTT. Translated, it gives CATSAAISTDTQYF.

With respect to this clone: The sample carries other DNA sequences with the same CDR3. The J gene is TRBJ2-3, the V gene TRBV11-2; D may be TRBD2 (6 bases). V shed 9 bases and J shed 12 bases, with 25 bases lying between them. CDR3 size: 14 residues. Germline loops: CDR1 SGHAT, CDR2 FQNNGV. For the CDR3, the DNA is TGTGCCAGTAGAAGAGGAGGGGTGGGCGCCAACCAGTATTTT. Translated, it gives CASRRGGVGANQYF.

The CDR3 is CASSLPGDVSNYGYTF. In nucleotides, the CDR3 is TGTGCCAGCAGCTTGCCAGGAGACGTTTCTAACTATGGCTACACCTTC. The J gene is TRBJ1-2, the V gene TRBV5-4; D unresolved. V shed 1 base and J shed 0 bases, with 13 bases lying between them. Germline V gene lookup returns CDR1 SGHNT and CDR2 YYREEE (reference sequence). The CDR3 runs 16 residues.

CDR3 DNA sequence: TGTGCCAGCAGCACCGGGACAGGGCAGGAGACCCAGTACTTC. This codes for CASSTGTGQETQYF. The chain links TRBV6-5 to TRBJ2-5, with 9 bases aligning to TRBD1. The V and J ends lost 6 bases and 5 bases, in that order; junction bases with no gene match: 7. The germline CDR1 and CDR2 sequences are MNHEY and SVGAGI. The CDR3 runs 14 residues.

V is TRBV7-6 and J is TRBJ2-1, with 8 bases identical to TRBD2. The CDR3 spans 18 residues. V dropped 6 bases and J dropped 10; count of bases not matched to a gene: 23. CDR1 SGHVS and CDR2 FNYEAQ come from the germline V gene. Here the CDR3 reads CASSPGLAGTFGFREQFF. In DNA form, the CDR3 reads TGTGCCAGCAGTCCCGGCTTAGCGGGGACCTTCGGGTTCAGAGAGCAGTTCTTC.

This clone was seen only a few times. This chain links TRBV3-1 (or the pseudogene TRBV3-2) with TRBJ1-2; D gene unclear. This CDR3 contains 12 residues. From germline, CDR1 is LGHDT and CDR2 YNNKEL (reference sequence). The V gene lost 1 base and the J gene lost 4 bases, with 4 bases spanning the gap. The CDR3 coding sequence is TGTGCCAGCAGCCAAGGAGGCTATGGCTACACCTTC. Encoded protein: CASSQGGYGYTF.